This is a list of T cell receptor beta chains from one sample in a study of T-cell memory formation after mild COVID-19. Using its own MiXCR run on the 5' RACE reads, TCRdb lists one record per CDR3 protein. The sample carries about 260,000 distinct CDR3 sequences, 8% to 9% recorded once. What was sequenced was PBMCs or a T cell subset sorted from them (not recorded which). The receptors shown here come from a man between 18 and 29 years old who had mild COVID-19 (a few samples of this study predate the infection). Cell type and time point are not known. CDR3s include the opening cysteine and the closing phenylalanine or tryptophan.

j_call	v_call	cdr3_aa
TRBJ1-5	TRBV6-2/TRBV6-3	CASGRGGQPQHF
TRBJ1-1	TRBV3-1	CASSQGGTAEAFF
TRBJ1-3	TRBV10-3	CAIRSEWTGNSGNTIYF
TRBJ2-7	TRBV5-4	CASSLEQGSYEQYF
TRBJ2-4	TRBV5-8	CASSVGLAGGLSGKNIQYF
TRBJ2-1	TRBV6-2/TRBV6-3	CASSQGDEQFF
TRBJ2-1	TRBV7-3	CASSQSAGGFYEQFF
TRBJ2-1	TRBV24-1	CATSDPGTGDNEQFF
TRBJ2-3	TRBV6-2/TRBV6-3	CASASPGQGARDTQYF
TRBJ2-3	TRBV4-3	CASSQARTGLVADTQYF
TRBJ1-1	TRBV12-3/TRBV12-4	CASSKTGMSEAFF
TRBJ2-3	TRBV7-7	CASSSQYTDTQYF
TRBJ2-2	TRBV5-1	CASSSGPQGDTGELFF
TRBJ2-5	TRBV5-1	CASSLDNRGRETQYF
TRBJ2-3	TRBV5-1	CASTSPTGVSTDTQYF
TRBJ2-5	TRBV7-9	CASSSRQEPQETQYF
TRBJ2-5	TRBV20-1	CSAERQGAGETQYF
TRBJ2-3	TRBV3-1	CASSHWGSEASTDTQYF
TRBJ2-7	TRBV20-1	CSAPSRGTGEQYF
TRBJ1-2	TRBV5-1	CASSQFRDRSNYGYTF
TRBJ2-3	TRBV6-5	CASRPLRGVRTDTQYF
TRBJ2-5	TRBV6-1	CAIPTSSSETQYF
TRBJ1-6	TRBV11-2	CASSFADKDSPLHF
TRBJ2-1	TRBV4-3	CASSQEQLAQPGPNNEQFF
TRBJ2-6	TRBV25-1	CASSALASEKPTWRGANVLTF
TRBJ2-5	TRBV12-3/TRBV12-4	CASRSQGSRETQYF
TRBJ2-1	TRBV20-1	CSARGTVTYNEQFF
TRBJ1-1	TRBV29-1	CSVVGGLQETF
TRBJ1-1	TRBV19	CASAETSNTEAFF
TRBJ2-5	TRBV5-4	CASNLDGEETQYF
TRBJ2-3	TRBV18	CASSPVASGATGDTQYF
TRBJ2-1	TRBV20-1	CSAATGTSNLGEQFF
TRBJ1-1	TRBV6-5	CASITRGTEAFF
TRBJ2-3	TRBV5-8	CASSGGTGFSTDTQYF
TRBJ1-1	TRBV5-1	CASSYGSGPEAFF
TRBJ2-2	TRBV5-1	CASSLVVANTGELFF
TRBJ1-1	TRBV5-1	CASMLTENTEAFF
TRBJ1-5	TRBV12-3/TRBV12-4	CASSLRGTDQPQHF
TRBJ1-5	TRBV29-1	CSAQDRDYNQPQHF
TRBJ2-1	TRBV7-6	CASSAWWGQGVNEQFF
TRBJ1-5	TRBV29-1	CSVGGGSNQPQHF
TRBJ2-1	TRBV12-3/TRBV12-4	CASSFAAREQFF
TRBJ1-1	TRBV19	CASRFRDSEAFF
TRBJ2-6	TRBV4-3	CASSLERGTGANVLTF
TRBJ1-3	TRBV7-2	CASSIGQFSGNTIYF
TRBJ1-1	TRBV6-2/TRBV6-3	CASSSHRGSNTEAFF